This entry lists 32 T cell receptor beta chains sequenced from one sample in a study of beta chain features in type 1 diabetes. The entirety of the isolated RNA underwent reverse transcription, so expressed TCRB transcripts were sequenced. Only in-frame clones appear in the TCRdb table, and some are missing; sequencing was by immunoSEQ multiplex PCR. The sample has 640,000 or so clones, roughly 13% seen once. Broader study findings: Among patients with Type 1 diabetes, TCRB CDR3s were moderately but significantly shorter in every one of the four CD4+ subsets.

Antigen specificity for these receptors is unknown. The sequenced sample consisted of naive CD4+ T cells from blood. The origin of the receptors is a young man with type 1 diabetes.

This clone was detected only a few times. This chain links TRBV30 with TRBJ2-1; D is tentatively TRBD1 or TRBD2 (5 bases each). Trimming stripped 3 bases from V and 6 bases from J, with 15 bases between. CDR1 and CDR2 (germline): GTSNPN, SVGIG (reference sequence). This CDR3 is 14 amino acids long. CDR3 protein: CAWRDLAGSNEQFF. The CDR3 DNA follows: TGTGCCTGGAGGGACTTGGCAGGGAGCAATGAGCAGTTCTTC.

This clone was detected a few times. V usage is TRBV6-6 and J usage is TRBJ2-5, with 12 bases matching TRBD2. Germline CDR1 is MNHNY and CDR2 is SVGAGI (reference sequence). The CDR3 contains 15 residues. The J segment lost 3 bases and the V segment lost 8 bases, leaving 7 bases of the junction unmatched. CDR3 DNA sequence: TGTGCCAGCCGCCTAGCGGGGGGGCAGAAAGAGACCCAGTACTTC. It encodes CASRLAGGQKETQYF.

The gene calls are TRBV6-1 and TRBJ2-1; weak D call: TRBD2 (5 bases). The V gene lost 3 bases and the J gene lost 6 bases, with 9 bases spanning the gap. The CDR3 is made up of 13 amino acids. Germline assignment: CDR1 MNHNS and CDR2 SASEGT. The CDR3 DNA sequence: TGTGCCAGCAGTGAGCTAACTAGCAATGAGCAGTTCTTC. Protein: CASSELTSNEQFF.

The chain recombines TRBV5-1 with TRBJ2-3, with a possible D match to TRBD1 (6 bases). The ends were cut back, 3 bases at V and 0 bases at J, with 11 bases in the middle. The CDR3 has 15 amino acids. Per germline, CDR1 SGHRS and CDR2 YFSETQ. The CDR3 bases are TGCGCCAGCAGCTCCGGGACACCGAGCACAGATACGCAGTATTTT. Its protein product is CASSSGTPSTDTQYF.

J is TRBJ2-5 and V is TRBV11-2; D is tentatively TRBD1 or TRBD2 (6 bases each). CDR1 and CDR2 from the germline V gene are SGHAT and FQNNGV. V shed 1 base and J shed 5 bases, with 11 bases lying between them. This CDR3 comprises 14 residues. The CDR3 sequence: CASSLAGAQETQYF. In nucleotides, the CDR3 is TGTGCCAGCAGCTTAGCGGGGGCACAGGAGACCCAGTACTTC.

This clone has more than one count but fewer than ten. V gene TRBV30 combines with J gene TRBJ1-3; 9 nucleotides align to TRBD1. Trimming removed 8 bases from V and 0 bases from J; junction bases left unmatched: 2. The germline gives CDR1 GTSNPN, CDR2 SVGIG (reference sequence). The CDR3 length is 13 residues. The DNA for the CDR3 is TGTGCCGGGACAGGGAGCTCTGGAAACACCATATATTTT. As protein: CAGTGSSGNTIYF.

This clone occurred a few times. The chain is built from TRBV18 and TRBJ2-3; TRBD1 might be the D (6 bases). V was trimmed by 2 bases and J by 2 bases, leaving 14 bases between them. The CDR3 has 16 amino acids. Per germline, CDR1 KGHSH and CDR2 LQKENI. CDR3 nucleotide sequence: TGTGCCAGCTCACCAACTTCACAGGGTTCCACAGATACGCAGTATTTT. Translating it yields CASSPTSQGSTDTQYF.

This clone was found a few times. The chain employs TRBV10-3 and TRBJ1-1; no clear D. The V end lost 5 bases, the J end lost 8 bases, and 15 bases lay between the germline ends. This CDR3 has 13 amino acids. Per germline, CDR1 ENHRY and CDR2 SYGVKD. The CDR3, as DNA: TGTGCCATCAGTCAACATCAGGAGGAAGAAGCTTTCTTT. Amino acids: CAISQHQEEEAFF.

The J gene is TRBJ1-4, the V gene TRBV7-2, with D unclear. Germline CDR1 reads SGHTA; CDR2 reads FQGNSA. This CDR3 has 17 amino acids. V gave up 10 bases and J gave up 1 base, with 22 bases separating them. In DNA form, the CDR3 reads TGTGCCATCCCCGCTACCCGTTGGACCGGAACTAATGAAAAACTGTTTTTT. It translates to CAIPATRWTGTNEKLFF.

The sample holds a few counts of this clone. This chain connects TRBV7-6 to TRBJ2-3, with no clear D. This CDR3 comprises 12 residues. V gave up 8 bases and J gave up 1 base, with 7 bases separating them. Germline CDR1 reads SGHVS; CDR2 reads FNYEAQ. CDR3 bases: TGTGCCAGCGGAAGGGGCACAGATACGCAGTATTTT. This translates into CASGRGTDTQYF.

A note on this clone: Here the CDR3 omits its conserved ending phenylalanine or tryptophan, so a read error is the likely source. V and J are TRBV30 and TRBJ1-1, with no clear D. V was clipped by 5 bases and J by 1 base, with 5 bases between them. CDR3 length: 11 residues. Germline loops: CDR1 GTSNPN, CDR2 SVGIG (reference sequence). CDR3 bases: TGTGCCTGGCGGAGGAACACTGAAGCTTTCCTT. As protein: CAWRRNTEAFL.

The chain links TRBV11-2 to TRBJ2-1, with D possibly being TRBD2 (5 bases). Germline values: CDR1 SGHAT, CDR2 FQNNGV. The CDR3 contains 14 residues. V was shortened by 1 base and J by 7 bases, with 11 bases between the two germline ends. CDR3 coding DNA: TGTGCCAGCAGCTTAGCTGAGGGTATGAATGAGCAGTTCTTC. Amino acid sequence: CASSLAEGMNEQFF.

The table lists this clone with a few counts. J is TRBJ1-6 and V is TRBV7-2; 8 bases are a match to TRBD1. The CDR3 sequence is 14 residues long. CDR1 SGHTA and CDR2 FQGNSA come from the germline V gene. V was clipped by 5 bases and J by 8 bases; unmatched bases: 5. The chain's CDR3 is CASSRTGTDSPLHF. CDR3 bases: TGTGCCAGCAGCCGGACAGGGACCGATTCACCCCTCCACTTT.

In its sample, this clone was seen many times. The genes are TRBV30 and TRBJ2-5, with D possibly matching TRBD2 (5 bases). This CDR3 has 13 amino acids. Germline V lookup: CDR1 GTSNPN, CDR2 SVGIG (reference sequence). V lost 1 base and J 7 bases, leaving 13 bases between the germline ends. DNA for the CDR3: TGTGCCTGGAGTGCGGGCCACGGAGGGACCCAGTACTTC. Encoded protein: CAWSAGHGGTQYF.

This chain links TRBV19 with TRBJ1-5; 9 bases are a match to TRBD1. The germline V gene encodes CDR1 LNHDA and CDR2 SQIVND (reference sequence). This CDR3 is 14 amino acids long. J was trimmed by 6 bases and V by 6 bases; bases with no gene match: 6. CDR3 DNA: TGTGCCAGTAGCTCCGGGACAGGGACTCAGCCCCAGCATTTT. Its protein product is CASSSGTGTQPQHF.

This clone was counted only a few times. J is TRBJ2-5 and V is TRBV21-1; no check of the table's D call, TRBD2, against the DNA was made. TRBV21-1 is designated a pseudogene. The CDR3 runs 13 residues. This CDR3 reads CASSSSGRETQYF. CDR3 nucleotides: TGTGCCAGCAGCTCCAGCGGTAGAGAGACCCAGTACTTC.

This chain connects TRBV27 to TRBJ1-1, with D possibly TRBD1 on 6 matching bases. V was clipped by 6 bases and J by 1 base, with 21 bases between them. Germline CDR1 is MNHEY and CDR2 is SMNVEV (reference sequence). This CDR3 contains 17 residues. CDR3 sequence: CASSVVSGGHPNTEAFF. The CDR3, as DNA: TGTGCCAGCAGCGTCGTGTCGGGGGGACACCCGAACACTGAAGCTTTCTTT.

This clone was seen a handful of times. The gene calls are TRBV5-4 and TRBJ2-1, with D hard to call. Germline CDR1 reads SGHNT; CDR2 reads YYREEE (reference sequence). The V gene lost 4 bases and the J gene lost 6 bases, with 11 bases spanning the gap. The CDR3 contains 13 residues. CDR3 sequence: CASSPSYANEQFF. CDR3 sequence (DNA): TGTGCCAGCAGCCCGAGCTATGCCAATGAGCAGTTCTTC.

This clone appeared a few times. CDR3 nucleotide sequence: TGTGCCAGCAGTGTACTTGGGGCTGAAGCTTTCTTT. It specifies CASSVLGAEAFF. V gene TRBV2 combines with J gene TRBJ1-1; no clear D gene. The germline V and J ends were trimmed by 4 bases and 6 bases, with 9 bases remaining between them. CDR3 length: 12 amino acids. Germline lookup yields CDR1 SNHLY and CDR2 FYNNEI.

The CDR3 DNA sequence: TGTGCCAGCAGCTTTGTAACCTCGGGCTCCTCTGGAAACACCATATATTTT. This sequence encodes CASSFVTSGSSGNTIYF. The chain links TRBV11-2 to TRBJ1-3; D is unclear. The germline V and J ends were trimmed by 3 bases and 0 bases, with 15 bases remaining between them. CDR1 SGHAT and CDR2 FQNNGV come from the germline V gene. The CDR3 totals 17 residues.

The rearrangement links TRBV4-2 to TRBJ1-3; D unclear. With 0 bases removed from V and 0 bases from J, the gap between germline ends came to 6 bases. This CDR3 region has 15 residues. Germline lookup yields CDR1 LGHNA and CDR2 YNFKEQ. In DNA form, the CDR3 reads TGTGCCAGCAGCCAAGATGGGATCTCTGGAAACACCATATATTTT. Translation: CASSQDGISGNTIYF.

This sequence joins TRBV10-3 and TRBJ1-1; D is unclear. The CDR3 consists of 15 residues. Germline V gives CDR1 ENHRY, CDR2 SYGVKD. Deletions cut 7 bases from V and 6 bases from J, with 21 bases between. CDR3 nucleotide sequence: TGTGCCATCACCCTCGAAAGTGGGCTCGGCGCTGAAGCTTTCTTT. Amino acid sequence: CAITLESGLGAEAFF.

With respect to this clone: It may be a read error: a sequence one base away is much more abundant. V and J are TRBV6-1 and TRBJ2-6; no firm D call. This CDR3 spans 12 amino acids. The ends were cut back, 7 bases at V and 0 bases at J, with 1 base in the middle. In germline, CDR1 is MNHNS, CDR2 SASEGT. The chain's CDR3 is CASNSGANVLTF. The CDR3 DNA is TGTGCCAGCAACTCTGGGGCCAACGTCCTGACTTTC.

This sequence joins TRBV15 and TRBJ2-7, with D tentatively TRBD2 (6 bases). The V gene's germline CDR1 is LNHNV and CDR2 YYDKDF (reference sequence). The V end lost 0 bases, the J end lost 2 bases, and 14 bases lay between the germline ends. The CDR3 contains 16 residues. CDR3 sequence (DNA): TGTGCCACCAGCAGAGATGTCTCCACGGGGGCCTACGAGCAGTACTTC. Encoded protein: CATSRDVSTGAYEQYF.

The gene calls are TRBV9 and TRBJ1-2; D is perhaps TRBD1 (5 bases). Trimming stripped 2 bases from V and 2 bases from J, with 13 bases between. Germline V gene data show CDR1 as SGDLS and CDR2 as YYNGEE. This CDR3 is 15 amino acids long. This chain's CDR3 is CASSVQGELNYGYTF. The DNA for the CDR3 is TGTGCCAGCAGCGTCCAGGGTGAATTGAACTATGGCTACACCTTC.

This clone was seen only once. The chain joins TRBV6-6 to TRBJ2-5, with D possibly matching TRBD1 (6 bases). With 7 bases removed from V and 5 bases from J, the gap between germline ends came to 17 bases. There are 14 residues in the CDR3. Germline values: CDR1 MNHNY, CDR2 SVGAGI (reference sequence). CDR3 amino acids: CASTRQVQGETQYF. CDR3 sequence (DNA): TGTGCCAGCACCCGACAGGTGCAGGGTGAGACCCAGTACTTC.

This rearrangement joins TRBV6-1 to TRBJ1-2; no definite D call. With 4 bases removed from V and 4 bases from J, the gap between germline ends came to 19 bases. Germline V gene lookup returns CDR1 MNHNS and CDR2 SASEGT. CDR3 length: 16 amino acids. CDR3 coding DNA: TGTGCCAGCAGTGCACCCCTTGGGCGTGTACCCTATGGCTACACCTTC. As protein: CASSAPLGRVPYGYTF.

There are a few counts of this clone. The chain couples TRBV7-9 to TRBJ2-7, with TRBD1 matching over 8 bases. Germline values: CDR1 SEHNR, CDR2 FQNEAQ (reference sequence). Unmatched junction bases numbered 4, after V lost 1 base and J lost 5 bases. This CDR3 spans 14 amino acids. CDR3 bases: TGTGCCAGCAGCTTAGGCAGGGGGCCCAACGAGCAGTACTTC. Its protein product is CASSLGRGPNEQYF. The entire variable domain, with the rest obtained from reference TRBV7-9 and TRBJ2-7, is as follows: DTGVSQNPRHKITKRGQNVTFRCDPISEHNRLYWYRQTLGQGPEFLTYFQNEAQLEKSRLLSDRFSAERPKGSFSTLEIQRTEQGDSAMYLCASSLGRGPNEQYFGPGTRLTVT.

About this clone itself: The identical CDR3 is also encoded by other nucleotide sequences in the sample. The chain employs TRBV30 and TRBJ2-1; D is uncertain. Looked up from germline, CDR1 is GTSNPN and CDR2 is SVGIG (reference sequence). The CDR3 runs 11 residues. Trimming pared 0 bases from V and 6 bases from J, leaving 3 bases between. CDR3 in amino acids: CAWSVPNEQFF. CDR3 coding DNA: TGTGCCTGGAGTGTTCCCAATGAGCAGTTCTTC.

In this sample, this clone turned up a few times. J is TRBJ2-1 and V is TRBV18; 9 nucleotides agree with TRBD1. Germline lookup yields CDR1 KGHSH and CDR2 LQKENI. The CDR3 has 17 residues. Trimming cost V 6 bases and J 1 base; bases outside gene matches: 10. The CDR3 DNA reads as TGTGCCAGCTCGCCAAATCGACAGGGGGTGTCCTACAATGAGCAGTTCTTC. Translation gives CASSPNRQGVSYNEQFF.

The chain carries TRBV6-5 and TRBJ2-7; no clear D gene. The germline gives CDR1 MNHEY, CDR2 SVGAGI. With 0 bases removed from V and 5 bases from J, the gap between germline ends came to 14 bases. The CDR3 is made up of 15 amino acids. CDR3 sequence reads: CASSYSYEEYHEQYF. The CDR3, as DNA: TGTGCCAGCAGTTACTCGTATGAGGAGTACCACGAGCAGTACTTC.

A few counts support this clone. The chain joins TRBV21-1 to TRBJ2-7. TRBV21-1 is labeled a pseudogene. The CDR3 extends over 14 amino acids. The CDR3 region is CASSSGVAFDEQYF. As DNA, the CDR3 is TGTGCCAGCAGTTCTGGGGTTGCCTTCGACGAGCAGTACTTC.